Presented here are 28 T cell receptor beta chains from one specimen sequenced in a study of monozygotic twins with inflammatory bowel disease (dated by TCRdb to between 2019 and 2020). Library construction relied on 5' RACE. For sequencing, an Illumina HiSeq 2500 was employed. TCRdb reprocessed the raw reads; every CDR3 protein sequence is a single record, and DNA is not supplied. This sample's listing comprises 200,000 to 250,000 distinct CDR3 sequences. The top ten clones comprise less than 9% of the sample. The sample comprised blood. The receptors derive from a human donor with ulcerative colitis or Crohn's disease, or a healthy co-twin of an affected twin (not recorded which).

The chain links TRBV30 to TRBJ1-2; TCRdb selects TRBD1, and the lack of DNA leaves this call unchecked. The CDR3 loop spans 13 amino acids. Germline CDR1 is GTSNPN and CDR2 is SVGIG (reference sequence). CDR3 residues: CAWSRDINYGYTF.

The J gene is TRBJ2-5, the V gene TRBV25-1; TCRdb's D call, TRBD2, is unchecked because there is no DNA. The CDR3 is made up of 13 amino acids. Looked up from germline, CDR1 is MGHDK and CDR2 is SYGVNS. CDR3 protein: CASSEVRRETQYF. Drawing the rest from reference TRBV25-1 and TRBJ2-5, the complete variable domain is EADIYQTPRYLVIGTGKKITLECSQTMGHDKMYWYQQDPGMELHLIHYSYGVNSTEKGDLSSESTVSRIRTEHFPLTLESARPSHTSQYLCASSEVRRETQYFGPGTRLLVL.

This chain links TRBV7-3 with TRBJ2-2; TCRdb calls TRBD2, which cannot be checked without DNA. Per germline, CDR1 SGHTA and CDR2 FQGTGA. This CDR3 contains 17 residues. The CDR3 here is CASSPQGIADPNGELFF.

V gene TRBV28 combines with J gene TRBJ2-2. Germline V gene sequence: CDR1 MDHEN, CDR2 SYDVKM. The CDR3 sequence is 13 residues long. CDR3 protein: CASRTANTGELFF.

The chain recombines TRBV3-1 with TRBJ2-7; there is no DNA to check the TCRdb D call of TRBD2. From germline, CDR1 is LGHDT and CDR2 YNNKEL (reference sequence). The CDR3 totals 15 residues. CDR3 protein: CATSRGTMGSYEQYF.

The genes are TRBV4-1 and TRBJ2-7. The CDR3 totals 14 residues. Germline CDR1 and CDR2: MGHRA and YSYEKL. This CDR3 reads CASSQAGVIYEQYF.

CDR3 loop: CASSLSHQPQHF. V usage is TRBV7-9 and J usage is TRBJ1-5. This CDR3 region has 12 residues. Germline CDR1 reads SEHNR; CDR2 reads FQNEAQ (reference sequence).

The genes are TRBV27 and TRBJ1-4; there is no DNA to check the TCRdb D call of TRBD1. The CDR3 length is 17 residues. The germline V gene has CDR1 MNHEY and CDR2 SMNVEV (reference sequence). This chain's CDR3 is CASSLSGPGRGGEKLFF.

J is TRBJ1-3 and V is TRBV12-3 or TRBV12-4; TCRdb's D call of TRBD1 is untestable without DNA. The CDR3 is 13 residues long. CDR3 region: CASSNGQRNTIYF.

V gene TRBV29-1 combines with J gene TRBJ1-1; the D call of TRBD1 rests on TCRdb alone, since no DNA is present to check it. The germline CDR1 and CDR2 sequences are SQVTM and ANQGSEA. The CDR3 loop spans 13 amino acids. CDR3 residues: CSVLDSLNTEAFF.

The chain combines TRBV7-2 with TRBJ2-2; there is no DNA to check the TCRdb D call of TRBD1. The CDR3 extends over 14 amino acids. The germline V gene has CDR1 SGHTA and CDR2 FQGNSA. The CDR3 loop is CASSSGQFTGELFF. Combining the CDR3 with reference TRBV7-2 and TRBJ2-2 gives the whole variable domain GAGVSQSPSNKVTEKGKDVELRCDPISGHTALYWYRQSLGQGLEFLIYFQGNSAPDKSGLPSDRFSAERTGGSVSTLTIQRTQQEDSAVYLCASSSGQFTGELFFGEGSRLTVL.

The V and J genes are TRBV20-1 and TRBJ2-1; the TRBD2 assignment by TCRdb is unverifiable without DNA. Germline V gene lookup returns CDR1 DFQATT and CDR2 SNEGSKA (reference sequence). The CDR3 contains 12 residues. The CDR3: CSAPIRTTEQFF.

CDR3 loop: CAISEPPGGQYF. V and J are TRBV10-3 and TRBJ2-7; there is no DNA to check the TCRdb D call of TRBD1. Germline V lookup: CDR1 ENHRY, CDR2 SYGVKD. The CDR3 runs to 12 residues.

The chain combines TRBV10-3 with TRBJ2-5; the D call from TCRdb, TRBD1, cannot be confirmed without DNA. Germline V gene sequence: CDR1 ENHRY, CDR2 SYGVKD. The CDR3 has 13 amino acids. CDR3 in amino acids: CAISRQGGETQYF.

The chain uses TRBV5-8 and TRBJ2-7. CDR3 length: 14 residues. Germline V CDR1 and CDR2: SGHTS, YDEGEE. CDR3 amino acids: CASSLYGSGNEQYF.

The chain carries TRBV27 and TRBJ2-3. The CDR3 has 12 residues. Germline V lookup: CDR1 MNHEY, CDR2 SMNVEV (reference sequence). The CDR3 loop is CASSSWTDTQYF.

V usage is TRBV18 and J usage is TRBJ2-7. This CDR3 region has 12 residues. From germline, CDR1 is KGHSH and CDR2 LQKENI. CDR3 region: CASSPGQYEQYF.

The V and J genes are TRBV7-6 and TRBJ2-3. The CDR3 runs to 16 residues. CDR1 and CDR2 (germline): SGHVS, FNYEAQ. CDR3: CASSLDVTGRTDTQYF.

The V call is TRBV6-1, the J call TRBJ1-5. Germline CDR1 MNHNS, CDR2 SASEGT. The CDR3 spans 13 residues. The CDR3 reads CASSGTFNQPQHF.

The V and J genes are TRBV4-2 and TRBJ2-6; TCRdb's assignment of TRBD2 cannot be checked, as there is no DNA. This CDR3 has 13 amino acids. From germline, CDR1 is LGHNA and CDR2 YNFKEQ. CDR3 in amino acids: CASSRGGANVLTF.

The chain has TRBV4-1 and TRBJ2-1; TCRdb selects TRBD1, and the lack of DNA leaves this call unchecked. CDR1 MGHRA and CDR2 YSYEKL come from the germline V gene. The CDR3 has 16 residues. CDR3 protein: CASSRKTGDLWNEQFF.

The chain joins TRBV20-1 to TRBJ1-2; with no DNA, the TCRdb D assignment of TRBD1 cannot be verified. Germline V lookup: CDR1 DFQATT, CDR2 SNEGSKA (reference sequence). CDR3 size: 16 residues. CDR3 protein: CSARVGTPAPSYGYTF.

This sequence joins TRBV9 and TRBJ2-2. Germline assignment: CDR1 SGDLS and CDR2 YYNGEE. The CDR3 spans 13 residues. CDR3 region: CASSESNTGELFF.

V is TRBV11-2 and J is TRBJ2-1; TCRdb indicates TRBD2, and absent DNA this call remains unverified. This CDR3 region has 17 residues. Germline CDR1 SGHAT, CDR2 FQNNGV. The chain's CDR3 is CASSLGLAGVPYNEQFF. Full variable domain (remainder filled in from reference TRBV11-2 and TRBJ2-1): EAGVAQSPRYKIIEKRQSVAFWCNPISGHATLYWYQQILGQGPKLLIQFQNNGVVDDSQLPKDRFSAERLKGVDSTLKIQPAKLEDSAVYLCASSLGLAGVPYNEQFFGPGTRLTVL.

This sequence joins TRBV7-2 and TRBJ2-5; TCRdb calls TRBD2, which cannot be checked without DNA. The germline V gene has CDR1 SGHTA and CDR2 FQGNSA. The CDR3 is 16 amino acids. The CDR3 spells CASSLAQVAGQETQYF.

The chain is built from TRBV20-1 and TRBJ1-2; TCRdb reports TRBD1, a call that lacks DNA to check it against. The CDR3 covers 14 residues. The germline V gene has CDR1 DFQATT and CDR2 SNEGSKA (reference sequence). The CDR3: CSARGWDTIYGYTF.

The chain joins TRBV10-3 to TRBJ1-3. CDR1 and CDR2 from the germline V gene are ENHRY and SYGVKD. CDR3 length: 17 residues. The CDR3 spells CAISGQENLLSGNTIYF.

CDR3 sequence reads: CASSLVRDEKLFF. The rearrangement uses TRBV5-1 and TRBJ1-4. CDR3 length: 13 residues. Germline assignment: CDR1 SGHRS and CDR2 YFSETQ.